A selection of T cell receptor beta chains follows, all from one sample in a study of blood T cell repertoires in COVID-19. This table comes from immunoSEQ multiplex PCR, and its TCRdb copy is limited to in-frame clones, with some not included. The sample includes roughly 84,000 clones, roughly 80% seen only once; the top ten take around 13%. The sequenced material came from peripheral blood. These receptors were taken from a woman in her 40s with active or convalescent COVID-19. The CDR3 runs from the conserved cysteine through the conserved F or W. The order of the fields is CDR3 length, V gene, D gene, J gene, clone size, CDR3 protein, CDR3 DNA. The D gene is left open where the match is weak. Only part of the rows carry a size: once, few, many, or a class if the clone is expanded.

CDR3 length: 15
V gene: TRBV27
D gene: TRBD1
J gene: TRBJ1-2
clone size: -
CDR3 protein: CASSPGTGVGRGYTF
CDR3 DNA: TGTGCCAGCAGTCCCGGGACAGGGGTCGGGCGTGGCTACACCTTC

CDR3 length: 18
V gene: TRBV5-8
D gene: TRBD1
J gene: TRBJ1-1
clone size: -
CDR3 protein: CASSEEIGTDIPNTEAFF
CDR3 DNA: TGTGCCAGCAGCGAGGAAATCGGGACAGACATACCGAACACTGAAGCTTTCTTT

CDR3 length: 14
V gene: TRBV28
D gene: -
J gene: TRBJ2-3
clone size: once
CDR3 protein: CASISFIDTDTQYF
CDR3 DNA: TGTGCCAGCATCAGTTTTATTGACACAGATACGCAGTATTTT

CDR3 length: 15
V gene: TRBV18
D gene: TRBD1
J gene: TRBJ1-2
clone size: -
CDR3 protein: CASSPQDRIDYGYTF
CDR3 DNA: TGTGCCAGCTCACCCCAGGACAGGATTGACTATGGCTACACCTTC

CDR3 length: 14
V gene: TRBV6-2/TRBV6-3
D gene: -
J gene: TRBJ1-1
clone size: once
CDR3 protein: CASSRGPRNTEAFF
CDR3 DNA: TGTGCCAGCAGCCGAGGGCCGCGTAACACTGAAGCTTTCTTT

CDR3 length: 12
V gene: TRBV5-5
D gene: -
J gene: TRBJ2-7
clone size: -
CDR3 protein: CASSLDRNEQYF
CDR3 DNA: TGTGCCAGCAGCCTAGACAGGAACGAGCAGTACTTC

CDR3 length: 14
V gene: TRBV7-2
D gene: -
J gene: TRBJ2-3
clone size: -
CDR3 protein: CASSLLVSTDTQYF
CDR3 DNA: TGTGCCAGCAGCTTACTAGTAAGCACAGATACGCAGTATTTT

CDR3 length: 14
V gene: TRBV24-1
D gene: -
J gene: TRBJ2-5
clone size: -
CDR3 protein: CATSDRIGAETQYF
CDR3 DNA: TGTGCCACCAGTGATCGAATAGGGGCAGAGACCCAGTACTTC

CDR3 length: 15
V gene: TRBV3-1/TRBV3-2
D gene: TRBD2
J gene: TRBJ2-4
clone size: -
CDR3 protein: CASSQRGGNQNIQYF
CDR3 DNA: TGTGCCAGCAGCCAACGGGGGGGGAATCAAAACATTCAGTACTTC

CDR3 length: 13
V gene: TRBV6-6
D gene: -
J gene: TRBJ1-1
clone size: -
CDR3 protein: CASSQGMGTEAFF
CDR3 DNA: TGTGCCAGCAGCCAGGGGATGGGCACTGAAGCTTTCTTT

CDR3 length: 14
V gene: TRBV7-6
D gene: -
J gene: TRBJ2-7
clone size: -
CDR3 protein: CASSQGHLSYEQYF
CDR3 DNA: TGTGCCAGCAGCCAAGGACACCTCTCCTACGAGCAGTACTTC

CDR3 length: 12
V gene: TRBV12-5
D gene: TRBD1
J gene: TRBJ2-7
clone size: once
CDR3 protein: CASGFDRGEQYF
CDR3 DNA: TGTGCTAGTGGTTTCGACAGGGGCGAGCAGTACTTC

CDR3 length: 16
V gene: TRBV6-6
D gene: -
J gene: TRBJ1-1
clone size: -
CDR3 protein: CASSYTWLTVNTEAFF
CDR3 DNA: TGTGCCAGCAGTTACACTTGGTTGACAGTGAACACTGAAGCTTTCTTT

CDR3 length: 14
V gene: TRBV28
D gene: -
J gene: TRBJ2-7
clone size: -
CDR3 protein: CASGEEGKPYEQYF
CDR3 DNA: TGTGCCAGCGGGGAAGAGGGAAAACCCTACGAGCAGTACTTC

CDR3 length: 15
V gene: TRBV7-9
D gene: -
J gene: TRBJ2-3
clone size: -
CDR3 protein: CASSLARGGRDTQYF
CDR3 DNA: TGTGCCAGCAGCTTAGCGAGGGGGGGCCGAGATACGCAGTATTTT

CDR3 length: 14
V gene: TRBV11-2
D gene: TRBD2
J gene: TRBJ2-5
clone size: few
CDR3 protein: CASSFGLAQETQYF
CDR3 DNA: TGTGCCAGCAGCTTTGGACTAGCGCAAGAGACCCAGTACTTC

CDR3 length: 15
V gene: TRBV2
D gene: -
J gene: TRBJ1-2
clone size: few
CDR3 protein: CASREGGTSNYGYTF
CDR3 DNA: TGTGCCAGCAGAGAAGGTGGGACATCAAACTATGGCTACACCTTC

CDR3 length: 15
V gene: TRBV7-8
D gene: TRBD2
J gene: TRBJ2-7
clone size: -
CDR3 protein: CASSPRTSGSYEQYF
CDR3 DNA: TGTGCCAGCAGCCCCCGGACTAGCGGGAGTTACGAGCAGTACTTC

CDR3 length: 13
V gene: TRBV18
D gene: -
J gene: TRBJ2-2
clone size: -
CDR3 protein: CASSPRETGELFF
CDR3 DNA: TGTGCCAGCTCACCCCGAGAAACCGGGGAGCTGTTTTTT

CDR3 length: 14
V gene: TRBV4-3
D gene: -
J gene: TRBJ2-3
clone size: -
CDR3 protein: CASSLYEGTDTQYF
CDR3 DNA: TGCGCCAGCAGCCTCTACGAGGGCACAGATACGCAGTATTTT

CDR3 length: 17
V gene: TRBV5-6
D gene: TRBD2
J gene: TRBJ2-3
clone size: -
CDR3 protein: CASSFGLAGAPGDTQYF
CDR3 DNA: TGTGCCAGCAGCTTCGGACTAGCGGGGGCCCCCGGAGATACGCAGTATTTT

CDR3 length: 15
V gene: TRBV2
D gene: TRBD1
J gene: TRBJ1-2
clone size: once
CDR3 protein: CASSQDRIAVYGYTF
CDR3 DNA: TGTGCCAGCAGTCAGGACAGGATCGCTGTCTATGGCTACACCTTC

CDR3 length: 15
V gene: TRBV6-2/TRBV6-3
D gene: TRBD2
J gene: TRBJ2-7
clone size: -
CDR3 protein: CASSLENGGADEQYF
CDR3 DNA: TGTGCCAGCAGTTTGGAAAACGGGGGGGCCGACGAGCAGTACTTC

CDR3 length: 18
V gene: TRBV25-1
D gene: TRBD2
J gene: TRBJ2-1
clone size: -
CDR3 protein: CASSDLPGAGLAVNEQFF
CDR3 DNA: TGTGCCAGCAGTGACCTCCCCGGGGCGGGACTAGCGGTAAATGAGCAGTTCTTC

CDR3 length: 12
V gene: TRBV10-3
D gene: -
J gene: TRBJ2-7
clone size: -
CDR3 protein: CAIKGGSYEQYF
CDR3 DNA: TGTGCCATTAAAGGGGGCTCCTACGAGCAGTACTTC

CDR3 length: 13
V gene: TRBV5-4
D gene: -
J gene: TRBJ2-4
clone size: -
CDR3 protein: CASSFDRWDIQYF
CDR3 DNA: TGTGCCAGCAGCTTTGACAGGTGGGACATTCAGTACTTC

CDR3 length: 13
V gene: TRBV5-1
D gene: -
J gene: TRBJ1-1
clone size: -
CDR3 protein: CASSGRVNTEAFF
CDR3 DNA: TGCGCCAGCAGCGGCAGGGTGAACACTGAAGCTTTCTTT

CDR3 length: 14
V gene: TRBV7-2
D gene: -
J gene: TRBJ1-1
clone size: -
CDR3 protein: CASSGFRGNTEAFF
CDR3 DNA: TGTGCCAGCAGCGGGTTCCGGGGGAACACTGAAGCTTTCTTT

CDR3 length: 15
V gene: TRBV4-3
D gene: -
J gene: TRBJ1-2
clone size: -
CDR3 protein: CASSPQWSRVDGYTF
CDR3 DNA: TGCGCCAGCAGCCCCCAATGGAGCAGGGTCGATGGCTACACCTTC

CDR3 length: 18
V gene: TRBV28
D gene: TRBD2
J gene: TRBJ2-3
clone size: -
CDR3 protein: CASSRIYGLAGDTDTQYF
CDR3 DNA: TGTGCCAGCAGCCGCATTTACGGGCTAGCGGGAGACACAGATACGCAGTATTTT

CDR3 length: 15
V gene: TRBV6-5
D gene: TRBD1
J gene: TRBJ2-5
clone size: -
CDR3 protein: CASSSGTGEWETQYF
CDR3 DNA: TGTGCCAGCAGCTCCGGGACAGGGGAGTGGGAGACCCAGTACTTC

CDR3 length: 16
V gene: TRBV6-2/TRBV6-3
D gene: TRBD2
J gene: TRBJ2-7
clone size: -
CDR3 protein: CASSSFGLEASSEQYF
CDR3 DNA: TGTGCCAGCAGTTCATTCGGACTAGAGGCCTCTTCCGAGCAGTACTTC

CDR3 length: 16
V gene: TRBV21-1
D gene: -
J gene: TRBJ2-1
clone size: -
CDR3 protein: CASSKVRAGGPDEQFF
CDR3 DNA: TGTGCCAGCAGCAAAGTGCGAGCGGGAGGGCCGGATGAGCAGTTCTTC

CDR3 length: 15
V gene: TRBV18
D gene: -
J gene: TRBJ2-2
clone size: few
CDR3 protein: CASSPPQGSTGELFF
CDR3 DNA: TGTGCCAGCTCACCACCCCAGGGATCCACCGGGGAGCTGTTTTTT

CDR3 length: 13
V gene: TRBV7-2
D gene: TRBD1
J gene: TRBJ2-7
clone size: -
CDR3 protein: CASSGRQGREQYF
CDR3 DNA: TGTGCCAGCAGCGGGCGACAGGGTCGCGAGCAGTACTTC

CDR3 length: 15
V gene: TRBV6-5
D gene: TRBD2
J gene: TRBJ2-5
clone size: -
CDR3 protein: CASAHTSAGEETQYF
CDR3 DNA: TGTGCCAGCGCGCATACTAGCGCCGGAGAAGAGACCCAGTACTTC

CDR3 length: 16
V gene: TRBV28
D gene: -
J gene: TRBJ1-3
clone size: -
CDR3 protein: CASSTGGHSSGNTIYF
CDR3 DNA: TGTGCCAGCTCAACAGGCGGTCATAGCTCTGGAAACACCATATATTTT

CDR3 length: 19
V gene: TRBV6-4
D gene: TRBD1
J gene: TRBJ2-7
clone size: -
CDR3 protein: CASSDSRRTGGPGPWEQYF
CDR3 DNA: TGTGCCAGCAGTGACTCGAGAAGGACAGGGGGCCCTGGACCTTGGGAGCAGTACTTC

CDR3 length: 16
V gene: TRBV28
D gene: TRBD2
J gene: TRBJ2-7
clone size: -
CDR3 protein: CASSSPASGSVYEQYF
CDR3 DNA: TGTGCCAGCAGTTCCCCAGCTAGCGGGAGTGTCTACGAGCAGTACTTC

CDR3 length: 16
V gene: TRBV4-3
D gene: TRBD1
J gene: TRBJ2-2
clone size: -
CDR3 protein: CASSQPTGENTGELFF
CDR3 DNA: TGCGCCAGCAGCCAACCGACAGGGGAGAACACCGGGGAGCTGTTTTTT

CDR3 length: 11
V gene: TRBV28
D gene: -
J gene: TRBJ1-2
clone size: -
CDR3 protein: CASRYNYGYTF
CDR3 DNA: TGTGCCAGCCGGTATAACTATGGCTACACCTTC

CDR3 length: 12
V gene: TRBV13
D gene: -
J gene: TRBJ1-1
clone size: once
CDR3 protein: CASSQWGGGAFF
CDR3 DNA: TGTGCCAGCAGCCAGTGGGGGGGTGGAGCTTTCTTT